One T cell receptor beta chain is described in this entry. Its cognate antigen is unknown. Profiled with immunoSEQ multiplex PCR; TCRdb holds only in-frame clones, not every one. There are around 100,000 clones in the sample; around nine tenths occur only once, and roughly 6% lies in the top ten. Germline V gives CDR1 MNHEY, CDR2 SVGAGI. V lost 2 bases, J lost 8 bases, and 4 bases stayed unmatched. The CDR3 is 14 residues long. These data come from a study of identifying expanded T cells in peripheral blood. Study conclusions and caveats: Technical replicates showed approximately 1.2 changed clones; two weeks about 16.4; four weeks 19.

The specimen was blood. The sequence was collected from a person aged 18-69 years in good health. The rearrangement joins TRBV6-5 to TRBJ2-1, with TRBD1 identical over 9 bases. CDR3 DNA: TGTGCCAGCAGTTACAATACAGGGGGCCATGAGCAGTTCTTC. Amino acid sequence: CASSYNTGGHEQFF.